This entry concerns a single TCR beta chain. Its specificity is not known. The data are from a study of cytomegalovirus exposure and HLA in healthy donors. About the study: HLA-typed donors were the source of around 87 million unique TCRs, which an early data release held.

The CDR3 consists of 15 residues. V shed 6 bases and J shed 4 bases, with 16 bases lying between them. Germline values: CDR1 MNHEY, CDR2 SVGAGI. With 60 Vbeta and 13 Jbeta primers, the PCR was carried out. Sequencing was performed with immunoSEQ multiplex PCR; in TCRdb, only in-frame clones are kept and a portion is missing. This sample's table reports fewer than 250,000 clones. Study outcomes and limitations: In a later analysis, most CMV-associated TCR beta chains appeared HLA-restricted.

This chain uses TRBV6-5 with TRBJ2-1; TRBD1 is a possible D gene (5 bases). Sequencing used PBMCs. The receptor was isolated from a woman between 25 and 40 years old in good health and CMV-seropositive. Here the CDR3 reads CASRREGAIYNEQFF. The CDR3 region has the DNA TGTGCCAGCAGGAGAGAAGGGGCAATTTACAATGAGCAGTTCTTC.